This T cell receptor (beta chain) was profiled in a study of cytomegalovirus exposure and HLA in healthy donors. Across the whole study: A prior analysis found roughly 110 million unique TCR beta sequences from approximately 190 million T cells.

Points from the study as a whole: Rates of TCR association differed by HLA locus in a later analysis, with DRB1 highest and HLA-C lowest. Accurate predictions that matched the HLA-A and HLA-B alleles of most subjects were reportedly made from TCR beta sequences.

Use of 60 Vbeta and 13 Jbeta primers characterized the PCR. The assay was immunoSEQ multiplex PCR, and TCRdb's table has in-frame clones only and misses some. The sample lists roughly 150,000 clones; 68% were seen once. A remark on this clone: Its antigen remains unknown.

V lost 5 bases and J lost 2, with 14 bases in between. This CDR3 has 15 residues. CDR1 is MGHDK and CDR2 is SYGVNS in the germline V gene. This sequence was found in a man aged 25-45 years in good health and CMV-seropositive. Input material: PBMCs. This rearrangement joins TRBV25-1 to TRBJ2-3; D may be TRBD2 (6 bases). In DNA, the CDR3 is TGTGCCAGCAGTTCCACAGGAGGGATCACAGATACGCAGTATTTT. This translates into CASSSTGGITDTQYF.